This TCR beta chain was captured in a study of control samples from healthy donors and cancer patients. Assay used: immunoSEQ multiplex PCR; TCRdb lists only in-frame clones, some missing. The repertoire has under 200,000 clones, over 85% of them found once; the top ten carry around 9.3%. Source material: blood. The TCR sequence derives from a woman aged 40 to 50 in good health.

CDR3 sequence reads: CASSLDEKLFF. For the CDR3, the DNA is TGCGCCAGCAGCTTGGATGAAAAACTGTTTTTT. The chain couples TRBV5-1 to TRBJ1-4; D remains ambiguous. The germline gives CDR1 SGHRS, CDR2 YFSETQ. V gave up 0 bases and J gave up 6 bases, with 0 bases separating them. This CDR3 has 11 residues.